The present T cell receptor (beta chain) was sequenced within a study of CD8 T cells in Susac syndrome. Reverse transcription of roughly 0.5 to 1 ug RNA was carried out with random hexamers. The amplification used immunoSEQ multiplex PCR on TCR beta CDR3; it spanned 54 Vbeta and 13 Jbeta. TCRdb reanalysed the immunoSEQ multiplex PCR reads using MiXCR and keeps one entry per CDR3 protein. The repertoire holds 200,000 or so distinct CDR3 sequences, 90% to 95% seen once, with about 0.087% in the top ten. This clonotype came up once. Sequencing of TCR beta, carried out with a high-throughput approach, was applied to CD8+ and CD4+ T cells from the blood. V shed 0 bases and J shed 5 bases, with 14 bases lying between them. The CDR3 is 16 amino acids. Germline V gene sequence: CDR1 MNHNY, CDR2 SVGAGI (reference sequence).

The chain is built from TRBV6-6 and TRBJ2-1, with a weak D call TRBD1 (6 bases). The sequence derives from a human donor with multiple sclerosis. The source material was CD4+ T cells from PBMCs. The CDR3 spells CASSYSGRGSHNEQFF. The CDR3 DNA is TGTGCCAGCAGTTACTCGGGCAGGGGTTCCCACAATGAGCAGTTCTTC.